This T cell receptor (beta chain) was documented in a study of T cell responses to AZD1222 COVID-19 vaccine. TCRdb's table, derived via immunoSEQ multiplex PCR, lists solely in-frame clones and lacks some. This table holds 90,000 or so clones, approximately 88% found once. This CDR3 spans 17 amino acids. This clonotype was sampled from an adult in good health. The material sequenced was peripheral blood, taken on day 0 of AZD1222 vaccination. This sequence joins TRBV21-1 and TRBJ1-1. TRBV21-1 is recorded as a pseudogene. Here the CDR3 reads CASSAPLPTGLNTEAFF. In DNA, the CDR3 is TGTGCCAGCAGCGCTCCGTTGCCCACCGGGTTGAACACTGAAGCTTTCTTT.